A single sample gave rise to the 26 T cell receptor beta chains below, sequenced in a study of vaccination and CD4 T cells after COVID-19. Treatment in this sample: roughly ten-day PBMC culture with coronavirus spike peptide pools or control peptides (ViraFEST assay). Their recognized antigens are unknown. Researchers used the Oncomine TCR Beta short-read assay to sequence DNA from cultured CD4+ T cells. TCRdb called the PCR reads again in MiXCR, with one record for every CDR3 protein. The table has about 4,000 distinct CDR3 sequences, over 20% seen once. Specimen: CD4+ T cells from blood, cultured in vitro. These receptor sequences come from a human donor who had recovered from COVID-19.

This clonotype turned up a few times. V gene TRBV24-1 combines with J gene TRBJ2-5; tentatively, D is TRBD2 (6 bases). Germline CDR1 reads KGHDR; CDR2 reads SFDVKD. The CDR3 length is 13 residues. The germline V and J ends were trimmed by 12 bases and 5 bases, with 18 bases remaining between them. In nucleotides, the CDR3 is TGTGCCCCCCGGTGGAGCGCGGGGGAGACCCAGTACTTC. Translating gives CAPRWSAGETQYF.

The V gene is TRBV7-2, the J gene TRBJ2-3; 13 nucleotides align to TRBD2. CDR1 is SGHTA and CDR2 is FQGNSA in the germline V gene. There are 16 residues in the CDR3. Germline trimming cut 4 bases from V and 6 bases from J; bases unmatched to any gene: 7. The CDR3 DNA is TGTGCCAGCAGCTCAACTAGCGGGGGGGCCTTTGATACGCAGTATTTT. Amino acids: CASSSTSGGAFDTQYF.

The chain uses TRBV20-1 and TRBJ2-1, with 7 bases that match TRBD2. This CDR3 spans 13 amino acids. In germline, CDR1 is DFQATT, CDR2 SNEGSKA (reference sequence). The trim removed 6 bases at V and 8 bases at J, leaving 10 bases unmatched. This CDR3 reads CSAPRSGADEQFF. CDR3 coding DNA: TGCAGTGCCCCCCGAAGCGGGGCAGATGAGCAGTTCTTC.

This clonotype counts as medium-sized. CDR3 sequence reads: CATSRDKQGATGYTF. As DNA, the CDR3 is TGTGCCACCAGCAGAGATAAACAGGGGGCAACTGGCTACACCTTC. The rearrangement uses TRBV15 and TRBJ1-2; TRBD1 matches at 9 bases. The V gene end was trimmed by 0 bases and the J gene end by 7 bases; junction bases not matched to a gene: 6. The CDR3 covers 15 residues. Germline V gives CDR1 LNHNV, CDR2 YYDKDF (reference sequence).

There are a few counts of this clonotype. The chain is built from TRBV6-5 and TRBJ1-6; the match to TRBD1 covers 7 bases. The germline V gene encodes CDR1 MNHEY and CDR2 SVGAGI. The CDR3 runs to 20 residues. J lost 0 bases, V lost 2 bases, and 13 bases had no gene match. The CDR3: CASSYGIGTAQSSYNSPLHF. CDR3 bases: TGTGCCAGCAGTTACGGAATAGGGACAGCTCAAAGCTCCTATAATTCACCCCTCCACTTT.

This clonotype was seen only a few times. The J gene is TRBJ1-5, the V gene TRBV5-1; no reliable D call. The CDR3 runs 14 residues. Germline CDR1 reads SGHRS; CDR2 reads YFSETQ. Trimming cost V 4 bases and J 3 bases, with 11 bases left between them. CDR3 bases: TGCGCCAGCAGCGTGGACGGGTCCAATCAGCCCCAGCATTTT. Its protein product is CASSVDGSNQPQHF.

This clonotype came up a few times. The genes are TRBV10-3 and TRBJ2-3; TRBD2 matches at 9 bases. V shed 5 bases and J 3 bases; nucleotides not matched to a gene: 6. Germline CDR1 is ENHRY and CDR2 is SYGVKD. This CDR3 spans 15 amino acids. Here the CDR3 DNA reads TGTGCCATCAGTAAGGGACTAGCTCCGACAGATACGCAGTATTTT. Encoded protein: CAISKGLAPTDTQYF.

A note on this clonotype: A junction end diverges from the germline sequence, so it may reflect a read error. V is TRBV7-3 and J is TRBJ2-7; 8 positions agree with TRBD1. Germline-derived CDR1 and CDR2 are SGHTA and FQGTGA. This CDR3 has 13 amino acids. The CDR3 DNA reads TGTACCAGCAGCTCTGGACAGGGCTACGAGCAGTACTTC. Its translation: CTSSSGQGYEQYF.

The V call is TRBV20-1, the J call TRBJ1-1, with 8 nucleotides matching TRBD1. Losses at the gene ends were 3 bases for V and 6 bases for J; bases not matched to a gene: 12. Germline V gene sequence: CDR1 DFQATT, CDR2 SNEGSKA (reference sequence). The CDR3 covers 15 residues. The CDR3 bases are TGCAGTGCTAGTCAAGAGACAGGGGCAAGGGCTGAAGCTTTCTTT. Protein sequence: CSASQETGARAEAFF.

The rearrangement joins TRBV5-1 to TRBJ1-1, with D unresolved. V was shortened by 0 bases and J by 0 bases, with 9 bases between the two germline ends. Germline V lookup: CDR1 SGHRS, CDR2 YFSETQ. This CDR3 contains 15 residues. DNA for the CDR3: TGCGCCAGCAGCTTGGATGGGATAATGAACACTGAAGCTTTCTTT. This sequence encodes CASSLDGIMNTEAFF.

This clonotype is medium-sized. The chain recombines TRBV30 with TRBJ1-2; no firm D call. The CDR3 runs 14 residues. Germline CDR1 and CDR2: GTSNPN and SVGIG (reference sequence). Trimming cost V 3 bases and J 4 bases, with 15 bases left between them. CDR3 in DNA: TGTGCCTGGAGCGTGGCAGAATCAACCTATGGCTACACCTTC. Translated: CAWSVAESTYGYTF. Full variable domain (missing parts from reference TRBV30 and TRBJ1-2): SQTIHQWPATLVQPVGSPLSLECTVEGTSNPNLYWYRQAAGRGLQLLFYSVGIGQISSEVPQNLSASRPQDRQFILSSKKLLLSDSGFYLCAWSVAESTYGYTFGSGTRLTVV.

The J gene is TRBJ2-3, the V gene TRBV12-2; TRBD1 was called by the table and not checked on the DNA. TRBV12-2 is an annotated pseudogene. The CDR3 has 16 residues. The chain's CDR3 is CASRLVATAYTDTQYF. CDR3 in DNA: TGTGCAAGTCGCTTAGTGGCGACAGCCTACACAGATACGCAGTATTTT.

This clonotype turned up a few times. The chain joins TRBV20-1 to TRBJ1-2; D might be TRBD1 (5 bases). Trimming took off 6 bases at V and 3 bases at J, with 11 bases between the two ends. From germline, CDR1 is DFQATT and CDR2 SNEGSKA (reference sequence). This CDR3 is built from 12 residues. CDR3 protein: CSAWKGDYGYTF. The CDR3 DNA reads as TGCAGTGCCTGGAAAGGGGACTATGGCTACACCTTC.

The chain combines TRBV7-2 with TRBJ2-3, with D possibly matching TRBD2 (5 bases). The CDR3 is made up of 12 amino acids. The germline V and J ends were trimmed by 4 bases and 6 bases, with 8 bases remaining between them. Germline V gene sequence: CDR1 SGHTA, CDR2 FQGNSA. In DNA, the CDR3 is TGTGCCAGCAGCTCCCGAGGGGATACGCAGTATTTT. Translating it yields CASSSRGDTQYF. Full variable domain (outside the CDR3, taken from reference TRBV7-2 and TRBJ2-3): GAGVSQSPSNKVTEKGKDVELRCDPISGHTALYWYRQSLGQGLEFLIYFQGNSAPDKSGLPSDRFSAERTGGSVSTLTIQRTQQEDSAVYLCASSSRGDTQYFGPGTRLTVL.

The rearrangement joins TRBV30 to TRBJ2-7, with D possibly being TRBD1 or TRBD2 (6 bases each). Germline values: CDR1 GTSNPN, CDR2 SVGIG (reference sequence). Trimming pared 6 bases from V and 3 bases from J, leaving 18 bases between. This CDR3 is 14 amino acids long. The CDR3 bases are TGTGCCTGCATAGGAAAGGGGGGTAACTACGAGCAGTACTTC. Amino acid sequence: CACIGKGGNYEQYF.

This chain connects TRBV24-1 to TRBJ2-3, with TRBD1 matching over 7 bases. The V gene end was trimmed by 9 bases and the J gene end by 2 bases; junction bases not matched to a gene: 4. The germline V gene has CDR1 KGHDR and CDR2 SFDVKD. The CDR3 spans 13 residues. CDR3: CATEGGNTDTQYF. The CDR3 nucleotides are TGTGCCACCGAAGGGGGCAACACAGATACGCAGTATTTT.

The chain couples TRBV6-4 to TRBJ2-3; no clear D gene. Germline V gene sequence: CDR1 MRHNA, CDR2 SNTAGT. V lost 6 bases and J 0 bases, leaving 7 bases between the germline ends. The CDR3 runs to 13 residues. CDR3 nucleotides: TGTGCCAGCAGCCCCGGTAGCACAGATACGCAGTATTTT. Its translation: CASSPGSTDTQYF.

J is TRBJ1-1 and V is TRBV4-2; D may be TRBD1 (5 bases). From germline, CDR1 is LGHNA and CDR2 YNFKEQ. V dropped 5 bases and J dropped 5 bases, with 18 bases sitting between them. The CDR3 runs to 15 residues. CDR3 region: CASSGEVKGRTEAFF. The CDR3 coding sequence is TGTGCCAGCAGCGGGGAAGTGAAGGGGCGGACTGAAGCTTTCTTT.

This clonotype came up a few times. CDR3 in DNA: TGTGCCAGCGGACGGGGGGTCGGTGGCGAAAAACTGTTTTTT. Amino acid sequence: CASGRGVGGEKLFF. The rearrangement joins TRBV6-1 to TRBJ1-4; the D gene is possibly TRBD1 (5 bases). V lost 8 bases to trimming and J lost 8 bases, with 18 bases between them. Germline CDR1 reads MNHNS; CDR2 reads SASEGT. The CDR3 contains 14 residues.

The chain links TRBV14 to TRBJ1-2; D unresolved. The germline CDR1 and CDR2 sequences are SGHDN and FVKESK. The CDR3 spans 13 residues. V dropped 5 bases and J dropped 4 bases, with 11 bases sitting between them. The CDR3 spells CASSSDYLYGYTF. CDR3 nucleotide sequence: TGTGCCAGCAGCTCAGACTATCTCTATGGCTACACCTTC.

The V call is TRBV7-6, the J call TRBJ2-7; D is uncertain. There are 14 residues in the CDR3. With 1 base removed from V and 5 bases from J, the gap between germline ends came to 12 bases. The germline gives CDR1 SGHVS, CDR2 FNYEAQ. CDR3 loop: CASSLGSGIHEQYF. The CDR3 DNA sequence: TGTGCCAGCAGCTTAGGTAGTGGCATACACGAGCAGTACTTC. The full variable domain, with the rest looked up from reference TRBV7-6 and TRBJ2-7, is GAGVSQSPRYKVTKRGQDVALRCDPISGHVSLYWYRQALGQGPEFLTYFNYEAQQDKSGLPNDRFSAERPEGSISTLTIQRTEQRDSAMYRCASSLGSGIHEQYFGPGTRLTVT.

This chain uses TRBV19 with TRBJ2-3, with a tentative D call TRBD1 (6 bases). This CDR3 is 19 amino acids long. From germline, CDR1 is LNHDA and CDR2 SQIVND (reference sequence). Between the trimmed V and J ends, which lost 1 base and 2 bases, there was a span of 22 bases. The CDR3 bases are TGTGCCAGTAGTATAGGCCAGGCAGGGGACCTTCATTCCACAGATACGCAGTATTTT. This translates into CASSIGQAGDLHSTDTQYF.

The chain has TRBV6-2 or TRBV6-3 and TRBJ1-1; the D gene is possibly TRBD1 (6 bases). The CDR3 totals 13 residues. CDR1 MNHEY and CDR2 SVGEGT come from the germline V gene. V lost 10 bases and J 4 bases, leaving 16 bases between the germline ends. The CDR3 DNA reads TGTGCCACTAGTGGACAGTCGAGCACTGAAGCTTTCTTT. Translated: CATSGQSSTEAFF.

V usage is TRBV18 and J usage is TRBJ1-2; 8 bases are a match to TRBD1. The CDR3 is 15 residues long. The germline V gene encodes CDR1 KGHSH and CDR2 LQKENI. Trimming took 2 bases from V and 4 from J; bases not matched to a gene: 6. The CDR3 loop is CASSPVGQEGYGYTF. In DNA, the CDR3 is TGTGCCAGCTCACCAGTGGGACAGGAGGGCTATGGCTACACCTTC.

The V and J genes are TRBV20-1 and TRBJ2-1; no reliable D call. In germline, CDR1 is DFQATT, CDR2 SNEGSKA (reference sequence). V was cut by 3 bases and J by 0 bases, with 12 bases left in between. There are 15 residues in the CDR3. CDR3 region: CSASALRRSYNEQFF. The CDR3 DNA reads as TGCAGTGCTAGCGCTTTGCGTCGCTCCTACAATGAGCAGTTCTTC.

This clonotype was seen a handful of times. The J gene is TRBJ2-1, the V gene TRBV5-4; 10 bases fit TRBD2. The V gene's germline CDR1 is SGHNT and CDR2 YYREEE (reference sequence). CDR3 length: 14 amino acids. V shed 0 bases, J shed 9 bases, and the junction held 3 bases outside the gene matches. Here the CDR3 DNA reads TGTGCCAGCAGCTTGGAGGCTAGCGGGAGTGAGCAGTTCTTC. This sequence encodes CASSLEASGSEQFF.